The 4 T cell receptor beta chains below come from one sample, sequenced in a study of shared T cell receptors in the human thymus. TCRdb's copy holds only in-frame clones and misses some; the assay was immunoSEQ multiplex PCR. There are 550,000 to 800,000 clones in the sample; over 75% occur only once, and about 0.011% lies in the top ten. This same sample was also taken into another study, of human thymus T cells.

The specimen was thymocytes. The source of these receptors is a girl under three years old with a congenital heart defect.

The V call is TRBV9, the J call TRBJ2-7, with D perhaps TRBD2 (6 bases). Between the trimmed V and J ends, which lost 0 bases and 0 bases, there was a span of 10 bases. The CDR3 is 15 amino acids. Germline CDR1 SGDLS, CDR2 YYNGEE. DNA for the CDR3: TGTGCCAGCAGCGTAGGGGGGGACCGCTCCTACGAGCAGTACTTC. Its protein is CASSVGGDRSYEQYF. Supplemented by reference TRBV9 and TRBJ2-7, the full variable domain reads DSGVTQTPKHLITATGQRVTLRCSPRSGDLSVYWYQQSLDQGLQFLIQYYNGEERAKGNILERFSAQQFPDLHSELNLSSLELGDSALYFCASSVGGDRSYEQYFGPGTRLTVT.

This chain connects TRBV5-1 to TRBJ2-5, with D possibly TRBD1 on 6 matching bases. Germline loops: CDR1 SGHRS, CDR2 YFSETQ. The V end lost 1 base, the J end lost 2 bases, and 12 bases lay between the germline ends. This CDR3 region has 15 residues. For the CDR3, the DNA is TGCGCCAGCAGCTTGTGGGTAAGGGGGCAAGAGACCCAGTACTTC. This translates into CASSLWVRGQETQYF.

This sequence joins TRBV7-3 and TRBJ2-3; D may be TRBD1 (5 bases). Germline V gene data show CDR1 as SGHTA and CDR2 as FQGTGA. V shed 4 bases and J shed 3 bases, with 8 bases lying between them. The CDR3 totals 13 residues. Written as DNA, the CDR3 is TGTGCCAGCAGCTCCCAGGGTACAGATACGCAGTATTTT. It is translated as CASSSQGTDTQYF.

This chain joins TRBV28 and TRBJ1-5, with TRBD1 matching over 10 bases. Looked up from germline, CDR1 is MDHEN and CDR2 is SYDVKM. The length of the CDR3 is 17 residues. With 6 bases clipped from V and 0 bases from J, the junction kept 8 bases outside the gene matches. CDR3 in DNA: TGTGCCAGCAGCGGACAGGGGGTCCCATATAGCAATCAGCCCCAGCATTTT. This translates into CASSGQGVPYSNQPQHF.